The TCR beta chain described here comes from a study of blood T cell repertoires in COVID-19 (dated by TCRdb to the early 2020s). Background for the entire study: Collaborator samples came from the United States, Italy and Spain and covered acute and convalescent phases of COVID-19. The material from the prospective study consisted of cDNA or gDNA derived from T cells, B-cell-depleted T cells, or PBMCs. A freely available public database, intended as a resource for researchers studying the immune response to SARS-CoV-2, is where the repertoires were released. The samples were drawn from the first 160 participants of the ongoing ImmuneRACE study and from 950 to 1,500 subjects provided by 6 global collaborators. Nearly every sample came with metadata listing a de-identified subject ID, COVID-19 status, age in years and sex. Deeply sampled blood TCRbeta repertoires from subjects exposed to, actively infected with, or recovered from COVID-19 were included in the dataset. Where HLA class I and class II types were available, the types were taken from metadata supplied by the sample provider, not from assay-based typing. Study-level results and caveats: How much clinical and demographic metadata was included differed by source and by participant, and the metadata was provided uncurated.

With regard to this clone: Its binding antigen is unknown. The record has no base qualities; no much larger clone is one base away.

A second Seattle source provided samples from volunteer blood donors who had recovered from COVID-19. The collaborating institutions used their own protocols to collect whole blood in K2EDTA tubes. For TCRbeta analysis, collaborators shipped samples as frozen whole blood, isolated PBMCs, or DNA extracted from either of those sample types. The immunoSEQ Assay, a bias-controlled multiplex PCR, was used to amplify TCRbeta CDR3 regions from genomic DNA. From the authors' description of their analysis: Nucleated cell counts per sample were estimated from amplification of reference gene primers within the assay. To quantify the absolute abundance of each unique TCRbeta CDR3 rearrangement, sequence reads were collapsed and filtered. For each sample, productive Simpson clonality was calculated as the square root of Simpson's diversity index over productive rearrangements. This is the immuneACCESS table as TCRdb keeps it, with only in-frame sequences that have V and J called. A part of the clones is gone; compared with another copy, unresolved V genes explain less than half, and the rest is unexplained. V and J calls plus clone size are reproduced from that table; the DNA served to infer D and trimming. This sample holds some 350,000 clones; around 90% were observed only once. The ten largest clones take up under 3.5% of the sample.

V ends up 2 bases short and J 10 bases short, with an unmatched junction base count of 6. Spanning cysteine to phenylalanine, the CDR3 consists of 15 amino acids. Only the CDR3 DNA stays, 45 bases, in frame from base 1. The germline V gene (reference sequence) yields SEHNR for CDR1 and FQNEAQ for CDR2. The source is a woman younger than 30 who had recovered from COVID-19. What was sequenced was peripheral blood. The V and J segments used are TRBV7-9 and TRBJ1-6, with TRBD1 identical over 9 junction bases. The base sequence is TGTGCCAGCAGCTTATTAACAGGGGGCGACTCACCCCTCCACTTT. This encodes CASSLLTGGDSPLHF.